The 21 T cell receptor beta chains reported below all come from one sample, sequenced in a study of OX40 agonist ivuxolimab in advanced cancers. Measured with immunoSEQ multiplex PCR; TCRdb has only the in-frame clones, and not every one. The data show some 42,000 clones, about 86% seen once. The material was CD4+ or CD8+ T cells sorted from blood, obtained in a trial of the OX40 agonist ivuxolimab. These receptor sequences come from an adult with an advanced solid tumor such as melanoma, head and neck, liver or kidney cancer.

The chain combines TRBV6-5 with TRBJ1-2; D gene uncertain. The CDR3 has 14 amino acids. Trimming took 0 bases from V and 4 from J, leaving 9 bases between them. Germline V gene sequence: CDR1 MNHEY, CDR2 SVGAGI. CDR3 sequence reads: CASSYSAEGYGYTF. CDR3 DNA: TGTGCCAGCAGTTACTCTGCTGAAGGCTATGGCTACACCTTC.

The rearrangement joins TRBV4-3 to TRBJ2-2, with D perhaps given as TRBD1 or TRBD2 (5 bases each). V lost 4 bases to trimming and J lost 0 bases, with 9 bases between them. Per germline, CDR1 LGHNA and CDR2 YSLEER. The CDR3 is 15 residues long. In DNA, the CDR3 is TGCGCCAGCAGCCGAGGGGTGTCGAACACCGGGGAGCTGTTTTTT. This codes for CASSRGVSNTGELFF.

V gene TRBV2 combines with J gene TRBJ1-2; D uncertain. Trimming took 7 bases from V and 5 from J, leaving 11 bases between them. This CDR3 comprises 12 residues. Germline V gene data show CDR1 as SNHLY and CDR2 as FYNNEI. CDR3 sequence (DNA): TGTGCCAGCATTCGGGAGGGTTATGGCTACACCTTC. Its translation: CASIREGYGYTF.

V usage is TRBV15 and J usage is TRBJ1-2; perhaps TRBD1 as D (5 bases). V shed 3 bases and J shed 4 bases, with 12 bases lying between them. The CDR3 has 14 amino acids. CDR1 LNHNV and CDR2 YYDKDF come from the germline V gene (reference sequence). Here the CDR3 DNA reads TGTGCCACCAGCAGCCACCAGGGTGCCTATGGCTACACCTTC. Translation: CATSSHQGAYGYTF.

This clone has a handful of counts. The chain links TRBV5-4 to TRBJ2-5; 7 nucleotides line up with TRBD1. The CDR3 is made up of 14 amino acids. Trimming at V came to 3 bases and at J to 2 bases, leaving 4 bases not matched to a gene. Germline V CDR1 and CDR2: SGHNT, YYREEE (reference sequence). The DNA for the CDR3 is TGTGCCAGCAGCTCCGGACAGGTTCAAGAGACCCAGTACTTC. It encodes CASSSGQVQETQYF. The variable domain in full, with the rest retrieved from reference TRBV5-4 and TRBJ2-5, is ETGVTQSPTHLIKTRGQQVTLRCSSQSGHNTVSWYQQALGQGPQFIFQYYREEENGRGNFPPRFSGLQFPNYSSELNVNALELDDSALYLCASSSGQVQETQYFGPGTRLLVL.

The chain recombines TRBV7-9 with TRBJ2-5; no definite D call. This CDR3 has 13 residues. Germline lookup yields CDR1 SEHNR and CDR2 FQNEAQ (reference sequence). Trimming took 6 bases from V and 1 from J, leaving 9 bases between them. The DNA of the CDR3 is TGTGCCAGCAGTTTCAAGACCCAAGAGACCCAGTACTTC. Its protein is CASSFKTQETQYF.

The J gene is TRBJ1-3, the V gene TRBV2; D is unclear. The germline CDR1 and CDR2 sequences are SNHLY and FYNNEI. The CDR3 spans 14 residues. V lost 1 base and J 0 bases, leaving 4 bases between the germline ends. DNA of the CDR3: TGTGCCAGCAGTGAAGTGGGCTCTGGAAACACCATATATTTT. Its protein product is CASSEVGSGNTIYF.

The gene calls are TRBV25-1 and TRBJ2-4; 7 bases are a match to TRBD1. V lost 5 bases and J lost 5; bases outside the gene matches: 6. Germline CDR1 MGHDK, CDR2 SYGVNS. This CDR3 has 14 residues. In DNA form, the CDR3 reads TGTGCCAGCAGTCTACAGGGGTTGGAAAACATTCAGTACTTC. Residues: CASSLQGLENIQYF.

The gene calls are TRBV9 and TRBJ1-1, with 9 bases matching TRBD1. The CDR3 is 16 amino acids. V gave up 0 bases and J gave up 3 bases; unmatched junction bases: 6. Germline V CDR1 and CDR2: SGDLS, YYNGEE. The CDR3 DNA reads TGTGCCAGCAGCGTAGGAGGACAGGGGCGCCACACTGAAGCTTTCTTT. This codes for CASSVGGQGRHTEAFF.

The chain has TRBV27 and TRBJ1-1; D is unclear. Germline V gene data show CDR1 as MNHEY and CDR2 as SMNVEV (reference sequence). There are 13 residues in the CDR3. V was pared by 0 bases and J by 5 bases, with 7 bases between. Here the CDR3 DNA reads TGTGCCAGCAGTTTATCGATGACGACTGAAGCTTTCTTT. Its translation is CASSLSMTTEAFF.

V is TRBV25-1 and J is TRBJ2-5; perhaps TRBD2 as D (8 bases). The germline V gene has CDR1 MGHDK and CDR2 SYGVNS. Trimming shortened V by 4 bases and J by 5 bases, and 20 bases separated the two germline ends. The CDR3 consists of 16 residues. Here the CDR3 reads CASSASSGGGGETQYF. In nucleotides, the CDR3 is TGTGCCAGCAGTGCAAGCAGCGGGGGAGGGGGCGAGACCCAGTACTTC.

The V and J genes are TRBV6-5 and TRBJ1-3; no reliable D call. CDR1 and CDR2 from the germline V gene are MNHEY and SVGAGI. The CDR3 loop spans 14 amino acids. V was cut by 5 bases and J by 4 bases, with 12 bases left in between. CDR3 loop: CASSGYQQGNTIYF. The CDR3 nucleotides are TGTGCCAGCAGTGGGTACCAACAGGGAAACACCATATATTTT.

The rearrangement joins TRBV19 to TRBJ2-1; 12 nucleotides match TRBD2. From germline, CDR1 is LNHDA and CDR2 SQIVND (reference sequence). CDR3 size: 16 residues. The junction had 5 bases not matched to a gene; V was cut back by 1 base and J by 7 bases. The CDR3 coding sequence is TGTGCCAGTAGTATAGTAGGACTAGCGGGGATGAATGAGCAGTTCTTC. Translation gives CASSIVGLAGMNEQFF.

The CDR3 here is CAVLAGDSYEQYF. Here the CDR3 DNA reads TGTGCCGTCCTAGCGGGGGATTCCTACGAGCAGTACTTC. This chain uses TRBV10-3 with TRBJ2-7, with TRBD2 matching 10 bases. V trimming: 11 bases; J trimming: 1 base; junction bases outside the gene matches: 5. Germline V gene data show CDR1 as ENHRY and CDR2 as SYGVKD. The CDR3 sequence is 13 residues long.

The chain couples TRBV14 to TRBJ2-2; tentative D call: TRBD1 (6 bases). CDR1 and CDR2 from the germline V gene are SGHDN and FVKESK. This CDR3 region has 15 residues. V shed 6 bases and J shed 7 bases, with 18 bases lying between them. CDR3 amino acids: CASSRFTGLSGELFF. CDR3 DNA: TGTGCCAGCAGTCGCTTTACAGGGTTGAGCGGGGAGCTGTTTTTT.

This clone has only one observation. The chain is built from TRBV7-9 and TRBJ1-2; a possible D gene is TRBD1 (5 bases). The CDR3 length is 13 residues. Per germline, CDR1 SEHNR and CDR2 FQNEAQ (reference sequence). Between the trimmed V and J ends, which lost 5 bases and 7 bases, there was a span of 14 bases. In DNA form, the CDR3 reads TGTGCCAGCAGCCAGGGAGGTGCGAGTGGCTACACCTTC. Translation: CASSQGGASGYTF.

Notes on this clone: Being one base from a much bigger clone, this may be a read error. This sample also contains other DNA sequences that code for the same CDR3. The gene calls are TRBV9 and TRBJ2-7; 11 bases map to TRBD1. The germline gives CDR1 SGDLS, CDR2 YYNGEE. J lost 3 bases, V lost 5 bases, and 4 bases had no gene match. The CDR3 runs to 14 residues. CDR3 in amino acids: CASSRTGGFYEQYF. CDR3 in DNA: TGTGCCAGCAGTCGGACAGGGGGCTTCTACGAGCAGTACTTC.

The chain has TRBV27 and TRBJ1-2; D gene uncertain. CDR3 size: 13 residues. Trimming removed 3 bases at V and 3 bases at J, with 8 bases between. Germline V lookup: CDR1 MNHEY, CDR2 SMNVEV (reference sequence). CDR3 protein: CASSLGAHYGYTF. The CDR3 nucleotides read TGTGCCAGCAGTTTGGGTGCCCACTATGGCTACACCTTC.

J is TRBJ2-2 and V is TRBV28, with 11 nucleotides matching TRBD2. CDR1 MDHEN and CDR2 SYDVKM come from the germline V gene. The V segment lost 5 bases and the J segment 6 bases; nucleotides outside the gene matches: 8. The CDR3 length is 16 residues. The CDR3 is CASSPGTSGRAGELFF. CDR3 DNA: TGTGCCAGCAGTCCCGGGACTAGCGGCAGGGCCGGGGAGCTGTTTTTT. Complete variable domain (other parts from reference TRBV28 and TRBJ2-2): DVKVTQSSRYLVKRTGEKVFLECVQDMDHENMFWYRQDPGLGLRLIYFSYDVKMKEKGDIPEGYSVSREKKERFSLILESASTNQTSMYLCASSPGTSGRAGELFFGEGSRLTVL.

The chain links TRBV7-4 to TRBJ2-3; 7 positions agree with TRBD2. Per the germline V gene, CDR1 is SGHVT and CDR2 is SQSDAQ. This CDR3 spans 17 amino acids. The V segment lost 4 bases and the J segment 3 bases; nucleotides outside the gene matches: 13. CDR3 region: CASSSGWGIGRTDTQYF. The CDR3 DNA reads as TGTGCCAGCAGCTCGGGCTGGGGGATCGGGAGGACAGATACGCAGTATTTT.

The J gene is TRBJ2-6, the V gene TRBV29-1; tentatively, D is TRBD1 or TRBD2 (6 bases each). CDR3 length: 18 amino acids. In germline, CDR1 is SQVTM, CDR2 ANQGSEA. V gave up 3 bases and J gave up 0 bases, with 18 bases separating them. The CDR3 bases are TGCAGCGTTGATGATTACAAGGGGGGACCCTCTGGGGCCAACGTCCTGACTTTC. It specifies CSVDDYKGGPSGANVLTF.